This T cell receptor (beta chain) was profiled in a study of T cells in Graves' hyperthyroidism and ophthalmopathy. Whole-study findings and limits: Ophthalmopathy cases were set apart from stable hyperthyroidism by a 13 V-J model.

Researchers took RNA transcripts and amplified the TCR beta CDR3 regions from them. RT-PCR in the first round (using the HTBI primer set) targeted the TCR CDR3. TCRdb independently ran MiXCR on the multiplex PCR reads; one entry per CDR3 protein. The table has around 660,000 distinct CDR3 sequences, less than 45% seen once. This clonotype was detected a few times. Its antigen is unidentified. V was trimmed by 7 bases and J by 3 bases, leaving 15 bases between them. Looked up from germline, CDR1 is GTSNPN and CDR2 is SVGIG (reference sequence). CDR3 length: 13 residues. The material sequenced was peripheral blood or thyroid tissue (not recorded which). The sequence derives from an adult man with Graves' disease, either hyperthyroidism or ophthalmopathy (not recorded which). This chain links TRBV30 with TRBJ1-2, with D hard to call. CDR3 residues: CASVRGSDYGYTF. In DNA form, the CDR3 reads TGTGCCTCCGTACGGGGATCCGACTATGGCTACACCTTC.